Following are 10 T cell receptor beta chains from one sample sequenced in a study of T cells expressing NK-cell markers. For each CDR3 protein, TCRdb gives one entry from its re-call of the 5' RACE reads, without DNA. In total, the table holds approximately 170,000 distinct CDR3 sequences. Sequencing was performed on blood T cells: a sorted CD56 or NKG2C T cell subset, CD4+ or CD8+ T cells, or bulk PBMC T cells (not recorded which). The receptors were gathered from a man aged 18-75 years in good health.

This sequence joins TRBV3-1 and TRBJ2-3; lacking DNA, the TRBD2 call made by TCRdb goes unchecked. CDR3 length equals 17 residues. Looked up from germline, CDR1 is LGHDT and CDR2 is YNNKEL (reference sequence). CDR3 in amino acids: CASSQSPGDYIGDTQYF.

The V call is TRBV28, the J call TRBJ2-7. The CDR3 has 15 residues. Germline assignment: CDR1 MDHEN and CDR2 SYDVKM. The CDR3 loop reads CASSFLVLGSYEQYF. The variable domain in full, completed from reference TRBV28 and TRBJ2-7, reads DVKVTQSSRYLVKRTGEKVFLECVQDMDHENMFWYRQDPGLGLRLIYFSYDVKMKEKGDIPEGYSVSREKKERFSLILESASTNQTSMYLCASSFLVLGSYEQYFGPGTRLTVT.

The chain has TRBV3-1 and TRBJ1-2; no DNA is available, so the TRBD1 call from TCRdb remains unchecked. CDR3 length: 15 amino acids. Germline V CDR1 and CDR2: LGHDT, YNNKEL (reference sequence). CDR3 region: CASSPLGGNYYGYTF. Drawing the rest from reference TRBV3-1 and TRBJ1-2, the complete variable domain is DTAVSQTPKYLVTQMGNDKSIKCEQNLGHDTMYWYKQDSKKFLKIMFSYNNKELIINETVPNRFSPKSPDKAHLNLHINSLELGDSAVYFCASSPLGGNYYGYTFGSGTRLTVV.

The CDR3 loop is CATSDLDRGRSTGELFF. This chain joins TRBV24-1 and TRBJ2-2; TCRdb proposes TRBD1, but this gene call is untestable without DNA. The CDR3 loop spans 17 amino acids. Germline CDR1 and CDR2: KGHDR and SFDVKD.

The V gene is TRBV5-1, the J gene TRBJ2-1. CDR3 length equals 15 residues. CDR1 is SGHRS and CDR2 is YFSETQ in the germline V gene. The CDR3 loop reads CASSLVGSPYNEQFF. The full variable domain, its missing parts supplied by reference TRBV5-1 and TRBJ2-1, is KAGVTQTPRYLIKTRGQQVTLSCSPISGHRSVSWYQQTPGQGLQFLFEYFSETQRNKGNFPGRFSGRQFSNSRSEMNVSTLELGDSALYLCASSLVGSPYNEQFFGPGTRLTVL.

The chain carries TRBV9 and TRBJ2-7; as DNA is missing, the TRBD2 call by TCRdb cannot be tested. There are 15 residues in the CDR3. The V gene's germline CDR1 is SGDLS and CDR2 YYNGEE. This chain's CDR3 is CASSQAGGGYYEQYF.

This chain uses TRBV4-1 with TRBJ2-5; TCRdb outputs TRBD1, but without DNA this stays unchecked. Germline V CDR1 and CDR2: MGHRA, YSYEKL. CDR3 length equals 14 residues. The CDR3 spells CASSQNRGQETQYF.

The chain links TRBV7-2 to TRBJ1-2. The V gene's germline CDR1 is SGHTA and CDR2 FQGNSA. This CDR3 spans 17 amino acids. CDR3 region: CASSLAEGLPPNYGYTF.

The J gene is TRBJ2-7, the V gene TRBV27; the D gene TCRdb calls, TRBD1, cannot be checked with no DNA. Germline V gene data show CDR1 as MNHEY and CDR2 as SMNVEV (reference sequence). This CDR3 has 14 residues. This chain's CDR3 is CASSLGGALYEQYF.

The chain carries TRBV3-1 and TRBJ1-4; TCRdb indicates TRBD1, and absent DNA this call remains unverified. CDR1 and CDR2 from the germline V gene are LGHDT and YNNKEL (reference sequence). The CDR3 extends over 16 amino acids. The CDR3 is CASSRTGGAANEKLFF.